This TCR beta chain originates from a study of technical replicates of blood from a handful of donors. The data were produced by immunoSEQ multiplex PCR, yet TCRdb's version contains in-frame clones alone and is incomplete. The sample includes 9,500 to 15,000 clones, 80% to 95% of them seen just once. This clone was seen a handful of times. Germline V CDR1 and CDR2: SEHNR, FQNEAQ (reference sequence). V lost 4 bases, J lost 2 bases, and 6 bases stayed unmatched. This CDR3 spans 17 amino acids. Sample: PBMCs. The gene calls are TRBV7-9 and TRBJ2-5, with 14 bases that match TRBD2. This sequence was found in a human donor in good health. The CDR3 nucleotides read TGTGCCAGCAGCTCGGGACTAGCGGGAGTTTTGCAAGAGACCCAGTACTTC. This codes for CASSSGLAGVLQETQYF.